This T cell receptor beta chain was recorded in a study of shared clonotypes between healthy human individuals. Profiled with immunoSEQ multiplex PCR; TCRdb holds only in-frame clones, not every one. Of 2.5 million or so clones in the sample, approximately 92% are singletons; the top ten hold over 0.12%. CDR3 size: 14 residues. V lost 3 bases to trimming and J lost 2 bases, with 12 bases between them. CDR1 and CDR2 (germline): GTSNPN, SVGIG (reference sequence). In regard to this clone: What it recognizes is unknown.

Study-level points and caveats: Generation probability values for non-shared clonotypes were lower than those for clonotypes shared by all four donors.

There were only Caucasian adults among the donors, and all lived in Nashville, Tennessee. The CD4+ fraction was divided into a CD45RA+ naive subset and a CD45RA-negative memory subset. The TCR comes from a man younger than 35 in good health. The chain combines TRBV30 with TRBJ2-3, with D unresolved. Sequencing input: naive CD4+ T cells sorted from blood. Subset of the sample: CD45RA+ positively selected. CDR3 sequence (DNA): TGTGCCTGGAGCTCTATTATTCCCACAGATACGCAGTATTTT. This gives the protein CAWSSIIPTDTQYF.